What follows describes a single T cell receptor beta chain. Its antigen is undetermined. The sample belongs to a study of CD8+ T cells in alopecia areata. Study context: Tofacitinib exposure lasted 6 to 18 months, followed by 6 months off drug.

Overall study results and limits: The study found TCR sharing across patients less clear than in mice, possibly for HLA reasons.

Extracted from the samples, RNA was reverse transcribed into cDNA to serve as the sequencing template. Using immunoSEQ multiplex PCR, the repertoire was profiled, and TCRdb retains in-frame clones only, with some absent. The sample consists of around 160,000 clones, more than 40% of them appearing once. V lost 4 bases and J lost 4; bases outside the gene matches: 4. This CDR3 comprises 14 residues. CDR1 and CDR2 (germline): MDHEN, SYDVKM. Collected material from alopecia areata patients comprised lesional scalp punch biopsies and peripheral blood. Sorting of CD4+ and CD8+ T cells was performed on PBMCs.

The chain is built from TRBV28 and TRBJ1-1; the match to TRBD1 covers 9 bases. The sequence was obtained from a human donor with alopecia areata. The sample was CD4+ T cells sorted from blood. CDR3 sequence reads: CASSSGQGTTEAFF. The DNA for the CDR3 is TGTGCCAGCAGTTCAGGACAGGGGACCACTGAAGCTTTCTTT.